Given below is one T cell receptor beta chain in context. The protocol was immunoSEQ multiplex PCR, while the TCRdb copy is restricted to in-frame clones and leaves out a portion. The sample has about 140,000 clones; nearly 95% are singletons. The data belong to a study of T cell responses to AZD1222 COVID-19 vaccine. Germline trimming cut 4 bases from V and 11 bases from J; bases unmatched to any gene: 14. This CDR3 has 15 amino acids. Per germline, CDR1 MDHEN and CDR2 SYDVKM. This TCR was sampled from an adult in good health. The chain joins TRBV28 to TRBJ1-5, with TRBD1 identical over 7 bases. This sample comprised peripheral blood, obtained on day 0 of AZD1222 vaccination. This CDR3 is CASSSEGALGLSQHF. Written as DNA, the CDR3 is TGTGCCAGCAGTTCGGAGGGGGCTCTCGGACTGTCCCAGCATTTT. The variable domain in full, with the rest retrieved from reference TRBV28 and TRBJ1-5, is DVKVTQSSRYLVKRTGEKVFLECVQDMDHENMFWYRQDPGLGLRLIYFSYDVKMKEKGDIPEGYSVSREKKERFSLILESASTNQTSMYLCASSSEGALGLSQHFGDGTRLSIL.